The rows below give T cell receptor beta chains drawn from one sample of a study of identical twins. TCRdb reprocessed the 5' RACE reads with MiXCR, giving one entry per CDR3 protein. The data contain about 300,000 distinct CDR3 sequences, roughly an eighth of them singletons. These same records also appear under a second study, on yellow fever vaccine responses in identical twins.

The material sequenced was CD8+ T cells sorted from blood. These receptors were taken from a woman under 30 in good health. Both conserved end residues are part of each CDR3. The D gene is left open where the match is weak. The size field is filled for only some rows; it gives once, few, many or a size class.

v_gene	j_gene	d_gene	abundance	CDR3aa	CDR3nt
TRBV7-3	TRBJ2-3	.	many	CASSLTSGDTQYF	TGTGCCAGCAGCTTAACATCTGGGGATACGCAGTATTTT
TRBV12-3/TRBV12-4	TRBJ2-7	.	few	CASASGAQIYEQYF	TGTGCCAGCGCGTCCGGGGCCCAAATCTACGAGCAGTACTTC
TRBV5-6	TRBJ2-1	TRBD1	few	CASSLKGTGGIDEQFF	TGTGCCAGCAGCTTGAAGGGGACAGGGGGCATCGATGAGCAGTTCTTC
TRBV5-1	TRBJ2-5	TRBD2	many	CASTLSGAGGPYQETQYF	TGCGCCAGCACCTTGAGCGGAGCGGGAGGGCCGTACCAAGAGACCCAGTACTTC
TRBV29-1	TRBJ2-7	TRBD1	.	CSVDPGTGRRVQYF	TGCAGCGTTGATCCCGGGACAGGCCGTCGGGTGCAGTACTTC
TRBV20-1	TRBJ2-7	.	.	CSARDVRGGYEQYF	TGCAGTGCTAGAGATGTTAGAGGGGGCTACGAGCAGTACTTC
TRBV7-9	TRBJ1-2	TRBD1	.	CASSFRDRDGYGYTF	TGTGCCAGCAGCTTCCGGGACAGGGACGGCTATGGCTACACCTTC
TRBV7-4	TRBJ1-2	TRBD1	.	CASSPIGTDYGYTF	TGTGCCAGCAGTCCGATTGGGACAGACTATGGCTACACCTTC
TRBV4-2	TRBJ1-2	.	few	CASSQDKISGYGYTF	TGTGCCAGCAGCCAAGATAAAATCTCAGGCTATGGCTACACCTTC
TRBV7-7	TRBJ2-5	TRBD1	.	CASSDRDRGLETQYF	TGTGCCAGCAGCGACCGGGACAGGGGGCTGGAGACCCAGTACTTC